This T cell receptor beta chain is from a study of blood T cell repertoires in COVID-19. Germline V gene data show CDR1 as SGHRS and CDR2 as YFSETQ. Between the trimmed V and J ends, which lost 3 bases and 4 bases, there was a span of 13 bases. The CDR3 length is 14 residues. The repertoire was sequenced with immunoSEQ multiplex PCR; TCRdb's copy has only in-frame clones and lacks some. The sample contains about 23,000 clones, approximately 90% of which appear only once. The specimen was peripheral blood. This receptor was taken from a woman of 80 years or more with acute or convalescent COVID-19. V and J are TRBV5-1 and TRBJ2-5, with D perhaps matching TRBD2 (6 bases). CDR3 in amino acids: CASSSRLGGETQYF. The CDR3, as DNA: TGCGCCAGCAGCTCAAGACTAGGTGGAGAGACCCAGTACTTC.